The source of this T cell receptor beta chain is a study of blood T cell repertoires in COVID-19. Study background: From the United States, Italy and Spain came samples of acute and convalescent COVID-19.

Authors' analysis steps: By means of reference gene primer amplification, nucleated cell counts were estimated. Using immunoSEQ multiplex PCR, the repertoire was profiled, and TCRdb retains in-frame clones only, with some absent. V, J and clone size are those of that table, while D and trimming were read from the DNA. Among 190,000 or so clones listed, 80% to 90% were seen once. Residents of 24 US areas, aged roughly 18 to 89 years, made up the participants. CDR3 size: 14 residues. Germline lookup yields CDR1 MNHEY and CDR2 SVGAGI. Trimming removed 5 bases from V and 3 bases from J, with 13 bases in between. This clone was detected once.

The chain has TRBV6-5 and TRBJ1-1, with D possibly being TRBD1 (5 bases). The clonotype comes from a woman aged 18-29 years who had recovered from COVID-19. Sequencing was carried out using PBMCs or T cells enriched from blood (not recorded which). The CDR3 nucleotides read TGTGCCAGCAGTCAGTGGGGCGTGGACACTGAAGCTTTCTTT. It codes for CASSQWGVDTEAFF.